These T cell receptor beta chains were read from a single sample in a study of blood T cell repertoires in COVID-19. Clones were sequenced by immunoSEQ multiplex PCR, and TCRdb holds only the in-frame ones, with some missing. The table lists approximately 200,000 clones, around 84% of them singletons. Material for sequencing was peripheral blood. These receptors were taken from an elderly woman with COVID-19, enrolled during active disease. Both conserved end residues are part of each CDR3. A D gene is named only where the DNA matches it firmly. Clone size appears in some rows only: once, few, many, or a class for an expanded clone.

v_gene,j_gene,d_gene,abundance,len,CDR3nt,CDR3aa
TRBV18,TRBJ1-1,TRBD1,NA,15,TGTGCCAGCTCACCACGGACAGGCTGGGACACTGAAGCTTTCTTT,CASSPRTGWDTEAFF
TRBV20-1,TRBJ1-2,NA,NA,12,TGCAGTGCTAGTCTAGCTAACTATGGCTACACCTTC,CSASLANYGYTF
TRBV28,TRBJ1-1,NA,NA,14,TGTGCCAGCAGTTCGGGACACCGGAACACTGAAGCTTTCTTT,CASSSGHRNTEAFF
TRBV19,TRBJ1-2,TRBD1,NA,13,TGTGCCAGTAGCCTACAGGGGGCCTATGGCTACACCTTC,CASSLQGAYGYTF
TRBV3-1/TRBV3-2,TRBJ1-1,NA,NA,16,TGTGCCAGCAGCCCCCAAACCACAGGGAGGGGGGTTGAAGCTTTCTTT,CASSPQTTGRGVEAFF
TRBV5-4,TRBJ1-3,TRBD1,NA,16,TGTGCCAGCAGCCAGGACAGGGGGCGATATGGAAACACCATATATTTT,CASSQDRGRYGNTIYF
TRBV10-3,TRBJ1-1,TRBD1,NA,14,TGTGCCACCGGGACAGGGGGAATGAACACTGAAGCTTTCTTT,CATGTGGMNTEAFF
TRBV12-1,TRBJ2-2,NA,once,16,TGTGCCAGCAGCTTTGTACGGGGGGGGATCACCGGGGAGCTGTTTTTT,CASSFVRGGITGELFF
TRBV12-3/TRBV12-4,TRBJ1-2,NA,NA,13,TGTGCCAGCAGACGTAACACAGGGTATGGCTACACCTTC,CASRRNTGYGYTF
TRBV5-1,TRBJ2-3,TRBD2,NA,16,TGCGCCAGCAGCGGTGGACTAGCGGGGGGTGCAGATACGCAGTATTTT,CASSGGLAGGADTQYF
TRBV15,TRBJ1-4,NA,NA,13,TGTGCCACCAGCAGTTCTCTGTCCGGGAAACTGTTTTTT,CATSSSLSGKLFF
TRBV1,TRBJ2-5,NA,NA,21,TGCACCAGCAGCCAAGACAAGTCCTCAAGCGGGGGGGCCCCCACACAAGAGACCCAGTACTTC,CTSSQDKSSSGGAPTQETQYF
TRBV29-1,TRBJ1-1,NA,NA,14,TGCAGCGTCGCCCGAACCAGGTTGAACACTGAAGCTTTCTTT,CSVARTRLNTEAFF
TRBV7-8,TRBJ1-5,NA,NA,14,TGTGCCAGCAGCTCCAGCGGGGTAGGGCAGCCCCAGCATTTT,CASSSSGVGQPQHF
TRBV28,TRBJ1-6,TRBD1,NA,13,TGTGCCAGCTATACAGGGGGAATTTCACCCCTCCACTTT,CASYTGGISPLHF
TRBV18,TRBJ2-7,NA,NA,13,TGTGCCAGCTCACCGGCAGGTTTGAACGAGCAGTACTTC,CASSPAGLNEQYF
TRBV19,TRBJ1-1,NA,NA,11,TGTGCCACCCTCGGAACAGTCGAAGCTTTCTTT,CATLGTVEAFF
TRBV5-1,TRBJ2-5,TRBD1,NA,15,TGCGCCAGCAGCCTGAGTTCGGGACAGGGGGAGACCCAGTACTTC,CASSLSSGQGETQYF
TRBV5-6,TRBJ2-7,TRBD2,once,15,TGTGCCAGCAGCCTTTTCCGGGGGGTAATCTACGAGCAGTACTTC,CASSLFRGVIYEQYF
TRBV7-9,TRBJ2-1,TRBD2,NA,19,TGTGCCAGCAGCCCCTGGACTAGCGGGGGGACTAGCTCCTACAATGAGCAGTTCTTC,CASSPWTSGGTSSYNEQFF
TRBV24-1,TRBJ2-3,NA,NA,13,TGTGCCACCAGTGACTCTCGCACAGATACGCAGTATTTT,CATSDSRTDTQYF
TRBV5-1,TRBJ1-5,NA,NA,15,TGCGCCAGCAGCTTGGAAGGGGGTGGCAATCAGCCCCAGCATTTT,CASSLEGGGNQPQHF
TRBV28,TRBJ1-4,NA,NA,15,TGTGCCAGCAGTTACAGGAGCCCAACTAATGAAAAACTGTTTTTT,CASSYRSPTNEKLFF
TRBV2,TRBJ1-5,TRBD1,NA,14,TGTGCCAGCAGTAAACAGGGGAGCCGGCAGCCCCAGCATTTT,CASSKQGSRQPQHF
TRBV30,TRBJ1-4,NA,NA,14,TGTGCCTGGATTGGGAGGGCTGCGGGGGAAAAACTGTTTTTT,CAWIGRAAGEKLFF
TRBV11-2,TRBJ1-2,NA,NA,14,TGTGCCAGCAGCTTTCCACAGTCTAACTATGGCTACACCTTC,CASSFPQSNYGYTF
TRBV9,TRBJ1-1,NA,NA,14,TGTGCCAGCAGCGTAATTCCCAGAAACACTGAAGCTTTCTTT,CASSVIPRNTEAFF
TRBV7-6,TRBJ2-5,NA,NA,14,TGTGCCAGCAGCTTAGGCGGCAGACAAGAGACCCAGTACTTC,CASSLGGRQETQYF
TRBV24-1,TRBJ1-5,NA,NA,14,TGTGCCACCAGTGACGCTTTGGACATCCAGCCCCAGCATTTT,CATSDALDIQPQHF
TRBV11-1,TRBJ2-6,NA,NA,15,TGTGCCAGCAGCCATAGCGATTCTGGGGCCAACGTCCTGACTTTC,CASSHSDSGANVLTF
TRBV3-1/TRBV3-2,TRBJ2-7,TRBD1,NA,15,TGTGCCAGCAGCCCCCCGGGACAGGTCAGGGGTGAGCAGTACTTC,CASSPPGQVRGEQYF
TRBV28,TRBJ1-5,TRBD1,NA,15,TGTGCCAGCTACTATGGACAGGGGATAGGACAGCCCCAGCATTTT,CASYYGQGIGQPQHF
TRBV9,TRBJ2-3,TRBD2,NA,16,TGTGCCAGCAGCGTAGGGTTAGCGGGGGCCACAGATACGCAGTATTTT,CASSVGLAGATDTQYF
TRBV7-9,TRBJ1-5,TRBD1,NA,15,TGTGCCAGCAGCTTTTCGACAGGGGCCAATCAGCCCCAGCATTTT,CASSFSTGANQPQHF
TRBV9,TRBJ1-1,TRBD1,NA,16,TGTGCCAGCAGTGGGGACAGGGGAGGGCCCTTGGCTGAAGCTTTCTTT,CASSGDRGGPLAEAFF
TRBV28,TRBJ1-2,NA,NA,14,TGTGCCAGCAGTAGCCCGGGGGGTTGGCATGGCTACACCTTC,CASSSPGGWHGYTF
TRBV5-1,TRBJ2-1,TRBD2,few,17,TGCGCCAGCAGCCCCCCACCCTTGGCGGGGGAGTCCAATGAGCAGTTCTTC,CASSPPPLAGESNEQFF
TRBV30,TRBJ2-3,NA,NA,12,TGTGCCTGGAGTGCCTCGACAGATACGCAGTATTTT,CAWSASTDTQYF
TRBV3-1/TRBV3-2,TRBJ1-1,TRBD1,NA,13,TGTGCCAGCAGTAAGACAGGGGGCACTGAAGCTTTCTTT,CASSKTGGTEAFF
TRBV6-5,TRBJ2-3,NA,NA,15,TGTGCCAGCAGTTACGCGGGGGCCCCAGGGAGTACGCAGTATTTT,CASSYAGAPGSTQYF
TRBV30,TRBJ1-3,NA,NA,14,TGTGCCTGGGGTCAGGGGCTCTCTGGAAACACCATATATTTT,CAWGQGLSGNTIYF
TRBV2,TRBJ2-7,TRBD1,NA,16,TGTGCCAGCAGACCCCAGTTAGGACAGGGAGTCTACGAGCAGTACTTC,CASRPQLGQGVYEQYF
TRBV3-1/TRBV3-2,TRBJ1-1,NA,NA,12,TGTGCCAGCAGCCGAGGAGATCGTGAAGCTTTCTTT,CASSRGDREAFF
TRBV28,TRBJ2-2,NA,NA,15,TGTGCCAGCAGCCGATCGGATGTCGGGGCCGGGGAGCTGTTTTTT,CASSRSDVGAGELFF
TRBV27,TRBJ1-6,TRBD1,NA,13,TGTGCCAGCAAGGGACAGAATAATTCACCCCTCCACTTT,CASKGQNNSPLHF
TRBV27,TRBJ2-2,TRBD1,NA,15,TGTGCCAGCAGTCTGGACAGGGGGCGAACCGGGGAGCTGTTTTTT,CASSLDRGRTGELFF
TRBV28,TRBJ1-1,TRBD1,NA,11,TGTGCCAGCAGCCAGGGACAGGGAGCTTTCTTT,CASSQGQGAFF
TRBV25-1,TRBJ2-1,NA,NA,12,TGTGCCAGCAGTCCCACAGGTTATTTACAGTTCTTC,CASSPTGYLQFF